Reported below is one T cell receptor (beta chain). The antigen this receptor binds is unknown. Nothing much larger sits one base from this clone, and base qualities are not available. The CDR3, cysteine through phenylalanine, is 15 amino acids long. Only CDR3 DNA remains: 45 bases, in frame from the first base. Trimming at the junction amounts to 3 bases on V and 4 bases on J, and the germline ends lie 10 bases apart. The CDR1 and CDR2 encoded by the germline V gene are SGHDN and FVKESK. The ViraFEST assay stimulated PBMC with viral peptide pools and then used TCR sequencing to identify antigen-specific CD4+ T cell clonotypes by expansion. After around eleven days of culture, CD4+ T cells were isolated with the EasySep CD4+ T cell isolation kit. Negative nucleocapsid antibody results before and after vaccination confirmed that the healthy vaccine recipients had no prior SARS-CoV-2 infection. Each well held roughly 2 million PBMC cultured in IMDM containing approximately 5% human AB serum, 8 to 10 IU/ml IL-2 and gentamicin, along with around 11 ug/ml peptides. Half of the culture medium was replaced with fresh IL-2-containing medium on days 3 and 7. Unless noted otherwise, every peptide stimulation condition was cultured in triplicate wells. PBMC were separated from whole blood using Ficoll-Paque Plus gradient centrifugation and were then either cryopreserved at -140C or used fresh. Overlapping peptide pools spanned the spike proteins of SARS-CoV-2 and the common cold coronaviruses HCoV-NL63, HCoV-OC43 and HCoV-229E. The QIAamp micro DNA kit was used to extract genomic DNA from the cultured CD4+ T cells.

The entry originates in a study of vaccination effects on CD4 cells after COVID-19 (dated by TCRdb to between 2020 and 2023). Concerning the study at large: Each participant got two doses of an mRNA SARS-CoV-2 vaccine, either BNT162b2 or mRNA-1273. The study compared SARS-CoV-2 spike-specific CD4+ TCR repertoires before and after mRNA vaccination in COVID-19 convalescent patients and infection-naive vaccine recipients. The Oncomine TCR Beta short-read assay on an Illumina iSeq 100 was used to sequence cultures from other donors in the study. A total of 10 COVID-19 convalescent patients and several SARS-CoV-2-naive healthy vaccine recipients were included in the full study. Study-wide findings and limitations: Marked clonal contraction was observed in both infection-induced and vaccine-induced clones at late post-vaccination timepoints, consistent with waning T cell responses. Limitations of the study were the small number of convalescent patients and the absence of early post-infection timepoints. In healthy vaccine recipients, vaccine-induced clones were almost all SARS-CoV-2 mono-reactive, with only 1 of 255 being cross-reactive with common cold coronaviruses.

Libraries were constructed by the immunoSEQ multiplex PCR assay. DNA from the cultured and isolated CD4+ T cells underwent TCR beta CDR3 sequencing. The paper's data handling went like this. Non-productive TCR sequences were discarded, and reads were trimmed to the CDR3 region, with only CDR3s of 7 or more amino acids retained. Antigen-specific clonotypes were identified with the MANAFEST web app by comparing expansion in peptide wells against reference cultures. To be called positive, a clone needed expansion at FDR<0.05 compared with the reference and with all other wells, an odds ratio greater than 5, and a frequency greater than 0.1% in two replicate wells. A clonotype was defined as cross-reactive if the clonotype was significantly expanded both in SARS-CoV-2 spike wells and in at least one common cold coronavirus spike condition. Using the stringdist R package, CDR3 similarity was measured by Levenshtein distance, and unrooted trees were constructed with ape in R 3.6.1. TCRdb obtained this table from immuneACCESS and retained in-frame rearrangements with V and J assigned. These tables miss some clones; where compared with another copy, unresolved V genes account for less than half of the shortfall, and the remainder is unexplained. V, J and clone size are those of that table, while D and trimming were read from the DNA. The sample table holds about 60,000 clones, of which approximately 80% were seen once. The top ten clones comprise under 3% of the sample.

The chain is made from TRBV14 and TRBJ1-6; no D gene can be assigned with confidence. Sequencing used CD4+ T cells from PBMCs cultured with HCoV-229E spike peptides, obtained before COVID-19 vaccination. Read against the paper, the sample's cell subset or site label means: HCoV-229E spike overlapping peptide pool stimulation. The sequence was obtained from a human donor who received a COVID-19 vaccine. Read as DNA, the sequence is TGTGCCAGCAGCCAGACCAGGAGATATAATTCACCCCTCCACTTT. Its protein product is CASSQTRRYNSPLHF.